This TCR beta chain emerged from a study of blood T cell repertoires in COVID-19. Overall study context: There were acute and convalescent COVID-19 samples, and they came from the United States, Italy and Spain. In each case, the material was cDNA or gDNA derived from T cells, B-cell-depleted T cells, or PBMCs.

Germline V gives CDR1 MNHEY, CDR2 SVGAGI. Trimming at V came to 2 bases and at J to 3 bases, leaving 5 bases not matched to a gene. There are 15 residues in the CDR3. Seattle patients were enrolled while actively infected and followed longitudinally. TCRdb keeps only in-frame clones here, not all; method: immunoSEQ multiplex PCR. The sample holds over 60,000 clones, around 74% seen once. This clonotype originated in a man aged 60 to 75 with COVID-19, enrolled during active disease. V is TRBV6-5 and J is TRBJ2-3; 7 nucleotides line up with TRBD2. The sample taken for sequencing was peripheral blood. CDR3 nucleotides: TGTGCCAGCAGTTACAGCGGGGTTAGGACAGATACGCAGTATTTT. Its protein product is CASSYSGVRTDTQYF.